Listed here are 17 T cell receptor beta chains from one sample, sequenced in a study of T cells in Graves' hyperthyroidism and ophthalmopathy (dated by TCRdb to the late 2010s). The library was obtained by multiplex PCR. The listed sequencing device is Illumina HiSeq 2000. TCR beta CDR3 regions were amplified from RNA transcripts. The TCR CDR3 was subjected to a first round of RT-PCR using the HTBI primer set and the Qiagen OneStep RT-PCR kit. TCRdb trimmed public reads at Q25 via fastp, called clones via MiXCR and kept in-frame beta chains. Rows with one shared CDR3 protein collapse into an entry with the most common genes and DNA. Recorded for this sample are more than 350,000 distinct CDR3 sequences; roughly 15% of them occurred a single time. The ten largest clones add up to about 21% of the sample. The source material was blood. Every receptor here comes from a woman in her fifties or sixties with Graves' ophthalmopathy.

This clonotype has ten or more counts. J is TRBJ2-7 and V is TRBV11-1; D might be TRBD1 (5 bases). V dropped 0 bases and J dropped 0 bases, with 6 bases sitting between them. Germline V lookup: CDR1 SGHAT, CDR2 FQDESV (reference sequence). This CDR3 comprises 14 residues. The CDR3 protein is CASSLAGASYEQYF. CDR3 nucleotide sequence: TGTGCCAGCAGCTTAGCAGGGGCCTCCTACGAGCAGTACTTC. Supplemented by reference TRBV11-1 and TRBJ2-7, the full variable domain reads EAEVAQSPRYKITEKSQAVAFWCDPISGHATLYWYRQILGQGPELLVQFQDESVVDDSQLPKDRFSAERLKGVDSTLKIQPAELGDSAMYLCASSLAGASYEQYFGPGTRLTVT.

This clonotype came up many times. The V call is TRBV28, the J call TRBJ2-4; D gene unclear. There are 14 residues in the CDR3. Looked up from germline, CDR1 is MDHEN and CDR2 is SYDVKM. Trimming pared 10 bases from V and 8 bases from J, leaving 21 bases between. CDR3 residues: CATSSRDRFDIQYF. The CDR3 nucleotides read TGTGCCACATCAAGCAGAGACCGTTTTGACATTCAGTACTTC.

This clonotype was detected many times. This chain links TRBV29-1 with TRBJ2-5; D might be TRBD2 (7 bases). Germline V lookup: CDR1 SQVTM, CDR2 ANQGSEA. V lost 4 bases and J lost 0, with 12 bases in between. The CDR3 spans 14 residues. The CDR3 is CSVGGGGYQETQYF. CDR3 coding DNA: TGCAGCGTTGGAGGGGGAGGGTACCAAGAGACCCAGTACTTC.

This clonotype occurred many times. The CDR3 loop reads CASSPRLEETQYF. The CDR3 bases are TGTGCCAGCTCACCACGGCTAGAAGAGACCCAGTACTTC. The V and J genes are TRBV18 and TRBJ2-5; D remains unclear. CDR3 length: 13 amino acids. V lost 1 base to trimming and J lost 3 bases, with 6 bases between them. Germline V lookup: CDR1 KGHSH, CDR2 LQKENI.

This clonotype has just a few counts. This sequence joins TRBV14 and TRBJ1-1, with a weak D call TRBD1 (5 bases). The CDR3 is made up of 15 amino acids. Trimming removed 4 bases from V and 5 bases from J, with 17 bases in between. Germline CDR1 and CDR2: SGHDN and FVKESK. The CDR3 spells CASSRSRAGSTEAFF. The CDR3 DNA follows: TGTGCCAGCAGCCGATCACGGGCAGGGAGTACTGAAGCTTTCTTT. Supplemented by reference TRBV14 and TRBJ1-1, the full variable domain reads EAGVTQFPSHSVIEKGQTVTLRCDPISGHDNLYWYRRVMGKEIKFLLHFVKESKQDESGMPNNRFLAERTGGTYSTLKVQPAELEDSGVYFCASSRSRAGSTEAFFGQGTRLTVV.

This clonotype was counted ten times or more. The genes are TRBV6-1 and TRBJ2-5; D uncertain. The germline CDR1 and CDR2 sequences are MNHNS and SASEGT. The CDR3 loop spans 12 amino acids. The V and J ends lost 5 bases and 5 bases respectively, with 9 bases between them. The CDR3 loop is CASSSPAETQYF. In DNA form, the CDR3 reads TGTGCCAGCAGTAGCCCCGCGGAGACCCAGTACTTC.

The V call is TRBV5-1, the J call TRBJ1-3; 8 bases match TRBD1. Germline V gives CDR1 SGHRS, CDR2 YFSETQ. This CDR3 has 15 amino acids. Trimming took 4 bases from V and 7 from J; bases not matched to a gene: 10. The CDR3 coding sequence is TGCGCCAGCAGCGCCGGGACAGGTTTTGTCAACACCATATATTTT. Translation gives CASSAGTGFVNTIYF.

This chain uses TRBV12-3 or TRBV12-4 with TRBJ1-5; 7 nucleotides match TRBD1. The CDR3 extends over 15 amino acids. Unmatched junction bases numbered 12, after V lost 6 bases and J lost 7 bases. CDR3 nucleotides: TGTGCCAGCAGACCCAAGACAGGGCTAGGACAGCCCCAGCATTTT. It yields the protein CASRPKTGLGQPQHF.

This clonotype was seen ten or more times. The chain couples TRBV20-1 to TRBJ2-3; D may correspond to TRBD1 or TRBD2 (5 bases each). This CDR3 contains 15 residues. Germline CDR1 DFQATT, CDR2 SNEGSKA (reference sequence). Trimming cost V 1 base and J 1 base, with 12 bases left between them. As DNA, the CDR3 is TGCAGTGCTAGAGGGGGGATGCGAGGCACAGATACGCAGTATTTT. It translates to CSARGGMRGTDTQYF.

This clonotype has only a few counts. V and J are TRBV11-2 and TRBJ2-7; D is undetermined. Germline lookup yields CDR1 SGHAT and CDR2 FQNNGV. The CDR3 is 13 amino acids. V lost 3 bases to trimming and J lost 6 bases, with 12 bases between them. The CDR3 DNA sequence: TGTGCCAGCAGCTTCAGCCGAGGTCCCGAGCAGTACTTC. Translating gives CASSFSRGPEQYF.

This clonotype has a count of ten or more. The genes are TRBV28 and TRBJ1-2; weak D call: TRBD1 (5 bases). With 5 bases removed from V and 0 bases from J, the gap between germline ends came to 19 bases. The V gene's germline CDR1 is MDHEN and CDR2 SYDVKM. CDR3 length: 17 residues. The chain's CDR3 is CASSQGHPHLANYGYTF. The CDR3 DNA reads TGTGCCAGCAGTCAAGGACACCCACACCTAGCTAACTATGGCTACACCTTC.

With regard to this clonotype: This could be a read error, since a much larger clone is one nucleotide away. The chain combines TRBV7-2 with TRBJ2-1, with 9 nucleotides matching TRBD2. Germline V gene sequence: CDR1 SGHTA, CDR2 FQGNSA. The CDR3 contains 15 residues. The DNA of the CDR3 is TGTGCCAACAGCTTAGGGGGGACTAGCCACAATGAGCAGTTCTTC. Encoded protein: CANSLGGTSHNEQFF.

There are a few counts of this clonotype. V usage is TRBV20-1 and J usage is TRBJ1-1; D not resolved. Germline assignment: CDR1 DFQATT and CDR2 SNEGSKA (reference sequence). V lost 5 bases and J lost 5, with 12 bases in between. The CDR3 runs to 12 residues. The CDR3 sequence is CSAQDQVTEAFF. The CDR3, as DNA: TGCAGTGCTCAGGATCAGGTTACTGAAGCTTTCTTT.

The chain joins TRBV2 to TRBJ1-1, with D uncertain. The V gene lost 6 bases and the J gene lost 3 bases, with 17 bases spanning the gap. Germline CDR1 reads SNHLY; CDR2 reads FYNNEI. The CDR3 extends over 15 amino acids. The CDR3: CASSQDLGRYTEAFF. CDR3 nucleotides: TGTGCCAGCAGCCAAGATCTCGGGAGGTACACTGAAGCTTTCTTT. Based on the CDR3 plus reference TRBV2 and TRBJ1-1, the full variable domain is EPEVTQTPSHQVTQMGQEVILRCVPISNHLYFYWYRQILGQKVEFLVSFYNNEISEKSEIFDDQFSVERPDGSNFTLKIRSTKLEDSAMYFCASSQDLGRYTEAFFGQGTRLTVV.

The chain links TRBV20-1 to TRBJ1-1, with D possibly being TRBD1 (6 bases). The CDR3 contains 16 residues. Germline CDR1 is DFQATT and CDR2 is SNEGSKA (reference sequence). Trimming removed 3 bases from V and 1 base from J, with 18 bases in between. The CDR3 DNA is TGCAGTGCTAGGTGGAGTGGCGGGGGCCCGAACACTGAAGCTTTCTTT. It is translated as CSARWSGGGPNTEAFF.

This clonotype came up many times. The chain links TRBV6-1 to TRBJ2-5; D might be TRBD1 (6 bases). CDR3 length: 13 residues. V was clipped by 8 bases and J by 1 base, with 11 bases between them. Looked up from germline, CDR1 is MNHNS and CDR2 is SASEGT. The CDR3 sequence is CASGRDIQETQYF. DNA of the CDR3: TGTGCCAGCGGAAGGGACATCCAAGAGACCCAGTACTTC.

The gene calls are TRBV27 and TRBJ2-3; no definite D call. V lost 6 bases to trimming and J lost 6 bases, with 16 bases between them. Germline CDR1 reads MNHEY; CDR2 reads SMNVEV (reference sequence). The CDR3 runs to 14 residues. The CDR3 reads CASRSINHPDTQYF. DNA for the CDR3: TGTGCCAGCAGATCGATCAATCACCCTGATACGCAGTATTTT.